This TCR beta chain came from a study of shared clonotypes between healthy human individuals. The assay was immunoSEQ multiplex PCR, and TCRdb's table has in-frame clones only and misses some. The sample records some 580,000 clones, roughly 98% being singletons. Positive CCR7 selection of CD45RO-negative cells yielded the naive CD8 cells, and terminally differentiated effector memory CD45RA+ cells were excluded. Per the germline V gene, CDR1 is SQVTM and CDR2 is ANQGSEA. With 1 base clipped from V and 0 bases from J, the junction kept 16 bases outside the gene matches. There are 20 residues in the CDR3.

This TCR derives from a man younger than 40 in good health. The sequenced sample was naive CD8+ T cells sorted from blood. The rearrangement uses TRBV29-1 and TRBJ2-1, with 9 positions matching TRBD1. CDR3 in DNA: TGCAGCGTTGAAGGCTACTCCGGGACAGGGATTTTGGGCTCCTACAATGAGCAGTTCTTC. It is translated as CSVEGYSGTGILGSYNEQFF.